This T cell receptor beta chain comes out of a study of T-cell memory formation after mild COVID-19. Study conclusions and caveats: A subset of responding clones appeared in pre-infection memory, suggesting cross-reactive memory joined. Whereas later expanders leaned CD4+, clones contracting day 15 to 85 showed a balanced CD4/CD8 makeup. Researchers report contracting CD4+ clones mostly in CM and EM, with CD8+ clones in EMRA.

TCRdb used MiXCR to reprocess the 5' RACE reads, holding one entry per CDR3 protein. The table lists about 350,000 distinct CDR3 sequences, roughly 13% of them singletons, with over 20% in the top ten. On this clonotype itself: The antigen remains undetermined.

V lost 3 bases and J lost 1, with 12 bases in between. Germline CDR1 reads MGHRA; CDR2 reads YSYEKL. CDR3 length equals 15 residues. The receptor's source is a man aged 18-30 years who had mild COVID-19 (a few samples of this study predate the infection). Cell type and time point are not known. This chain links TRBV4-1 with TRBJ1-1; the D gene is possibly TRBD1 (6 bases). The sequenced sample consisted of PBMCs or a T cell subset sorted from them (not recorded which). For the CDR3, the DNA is TGCGCCAGCAGCCACTCTACGGGACAGAACACTGAAGCTTTCTTT. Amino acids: CASSHSTGQNTEAFF.